These 17 T cell receptor beta chains were all obtained from the same sample, sequenced in a study of response to subunit inactivated influenza vaccine. Using its own MiXCR run on the RT-PCR reads, TCRdb lists one record per CDR3 protein. The sample shows more than 700,000 distinct CDR3 sequences, 21% of them seen only once. The sample here was PBMCs from blood, taken approximately 5 days after vaccination. Receptor source: a man between 45 and 60 years old who received an inactivated influenza vaccine.

The sample holds a few counts of this clonotype. The gene calls are TRBV6-5 and TRBJ2-1; 12 bases are a match to TRBD2. Germline lookup yields CDR1 MNHEY and CDR2 SVGAGI. There are 17 residues in the CDR3. V shed 2 bases and J 6 bases; nucleotides not matched to a gene: 8. The CDR3 DNA reads as TGTGCCAGCAGTTACCGACTGCTAGCGGGGGGGCCCAATGAGCAGTTCTTC. Translated, it gives CASSYRLLAGGPNEQFF.

This clonotype was seen more than once but under ten times. The chain uses TRBV3-1 and TRBJ2-1, with 11 bases aligning to TRBD2. V shed 3 bases, J shed 2 bases, and the junction held 6 bases outside the gene matches. Germline CDR1 and CDR2: LGHDT and YNNKEL (reference sequence). The CDR3 totals 17 residues. The CDR3 protein is CASSQGLGLAAYNEQFF. CDR3 nucleotide sequence: TGTGCCAGCAGCCAGGGACTGGGACTAGCGGCCTACAATGAGCAGTTCTTC.

The rearrangement links TRBV6-1 to TRBJ1-2, with 10 bases matching TRBD1. CDR1 MNHNS and CDR2 SASEGT come from the germline V gene. The CDR3 contains 15 residues. Trimming took 5 bases from V and 4 from J; bases not matched to a gene: 7. The CDR3 sequence: CASSPDRGQGYGYTF. The CDR3 DNA sequence: TGTGCCAGCAGTCCCGACAGGGGGCAGGGCTATGGCTACACCTTC.

This clonotype was seen a handful of times. The rearrangement links TRBV29-1 to TRBJ2-5, with 9 bases matching TRBD1. The CDR3 is made up of 15 amino acids. The germline CDR1 and CDR2 sequences are SQVTM and ANQGSEA. After removal of 5 bases from V and 5 bases from J, the junction contained 12 bases not matched to a gene. The CDR3 is CSVTLTGGRGETQYF. CDR3 nucleotide sequence: TGCAGCGTTACTCTAACAGGGGGCAGGGGGGAGACCCAGTACTTC.

This chain uses TRBV4-3 with TRBJ2-3; TRBD2 aligns across 7 bases. Looked up from germline, CDR1 is LGHNA and CDR2 is YSLEER. V lost 4 bases to trimming and J lost 0 bases; unmatched junction nucleotides: 7. The CDR3 is 16 amino acids. The CDR3 loop reads CASSRGTIKSTDTQYF. CDR3 coding DNA: TGCGCCAGCAGCCGCGGGACTATTAAGAGCACAGATACGCAGTATTTT.

The chain combines TRBV5-4 with TRBJ2-6; D unresolved. The CDR3 contains 16 residues. Deletions cut 3 bases from V and 1 base from J, with 11 bases between. CDR1 SGHNT and CDR2 YYREEE come from the germline V gene (reference sequence). The CDR3 spells CASSSRIESGANVLTF. The CDR3 coding sequence is TGTGCCAGCAGCTCCCGCATCGAATCTGGGGCCAACGTCCTGACTTTC.

This clonotype has a handful of counts. V gene TRBV5-5 combines with J gene TRBJ1-2; 8 bases match TRBD1. Unmatched junction bases numbered 9, after V lost 7 bases and J lost 4 bases. The CDR3 sequence is 14 residues long. The V gene's germline CDR1 is SGHKS and CDR2 YYEKEE (reference sequence). The CDR3 protein is CASFYLDRAYGYTF. CDR3 sequence (DNA): TGTGCCAGCTTCTATCTGGACAGGGCCTATGGCTACACCTTC.

The chain has TRBV5-1 and TRBJ2-3; 10 bases agree with TRBD2. CDR3 length: 17 residues. CDR1 is SGHRS, CDR2 YFSETQ, per germline. J was trimmed by 1 base and V by 6 bases; bases with no gene match: 11. CDR3 DNA: TGCGCCAGCACTACGGGGTCTAGCGGGGGCCGCACAGATACGCAGTATTTT. Residues: CASTTGSSGGRTDTQYF.

A few counts support this clonotype. This chain links TRBV5-1 with TRBJ2-5; tentatively, D is TRBD2 (6 bases). Trimming took off 3 bases at V and 4 bases at J, with 13 bases between the two ends. The CDR3 loop spans 14 amino acids. Germline V gene sequence: CDR1 SGHRS, CDR2 YFSETQ. CDR3 residues: CASSSGARGETQYF. Written as DNA, the CDR3 is TGCGCCAGCAGCTCGGGAGCCCGGGGAGAGACCCAGTACTTC.

The chain employs TRBV15 and TRBJ2-1; 10 nucleotides match TRBD2. The CDR3 sequence is 18 residues long. From germline, CDR1 is LNHNV and CDR2 YYDKDF (reference sequence). Trimming at V came to 8 bases and at J to 8 bases, leaving 21 bases not matched to a gene. The CDR3 bases are TGTGCCACCCTAGCTTTACAGAAACTAGCGGGAAAGGGGGATGAGCAGTTCTTC. Amino acids: CATLALQKLAGKGDEQFF.

In its sample, this clonotype was seen a few times. The chain combines TRBV11-2 with TRBJ2-3; 14 bases match TRBD2. The CDR3 consists of 19 residues. In germline, CDR1 is SGHAT, CDR2 FQNNGV. The V gene end was trimmed by 5 bases and the J gene end by 1 base; junction bases not matched to a gene: 11. The CDR3 sequence is CASSPRLAGGPLGTDTQYF. The CDR3, as DNA: TGTGCCAGCAGCCCGAGACTAGCGGGGGGGCCGTTGGGCACAGATACGCAGTATTTT.

This clonotype was observed at least ten times. The chain links TRBV20-1 to TRBJ2-1, with 8 nucleotides matching TRBD2. The CDR3 is 14 residues long. After removal of 5 bases from V and 2 bases from J, the junction contained 5 bases not matched to a gene. Germline CDR1 reads DFQATT; CDR2 reads SNEGSKA (reference sequence). The CDR3 protein is CSAPSGGAYNEQFF. CDR3 DNA sequence: TGCAGTGCTCCGAGCGGGGGAGCCTACAATGAGCAGTTCTTC.

This clonotype was detected only a few times. V usage is TRBV12-3 or TRBV12-4 and J usage is TRBJ1-1; D unclear. V was shortened by 3 bases and J by 4 bases, with 9 bases between the two germline ends. The CDR3 has 13 amino acids. The CDR3 DNA follows: TGTGCCAGCAGTTTTAGGGTTCCCACTGAAGCTTTCTTT. It translates to CASSFRVPTEAFF.

This chain links TRBV5-1 with TRBJ2-2, with 8 bases aligning to TRBD1. CDR1 is SGHRS, CDR2 YFSETQ, per germline. Trimming at V came to 4 bases and at J to 1 base, leaving 6 bases not matched to a gene. The CDR3 runs 16 residues. CDR3 bases: TGCGCCAGCAGCACGACAGGGGCCCAGAACACCGGGGAGCTGTTTTTT. Encoded protein: CASSTTGAQNTGELFF.

J is TRBJ2-7 and V is TRBV30; D possibly matches TRBD1 or TRBD2 (5 bases each). CDR1 is GTSNPN and CDR2 is SVGIG in the germline V gene (reference sequence). The CDR3 totals 13 residues. V lost 2 bases to trimming and J lost 6 bases, with 14 bases between them. The CDR3 reads CAWSPYGAGEQYF. The CDR3 DNA follows: TGTGCCTGGAGTCCCTATGGGGCGGGCGAGCAGTACTTC.

The chain recombines TRBV7-2 with TRBJ2-1; 8 bases are a match to TRBD2. V shed 1 base, J shed 9 bases, and the junction held 11 bases outside the gene matches. This CDR3 has 16 amino acids. Germline CDR1 is SGHTA and CDR2 is FQGNSA. CDR3 region: CASSLEGRSGRFEQFF. The CDR3 DNA follows: TGTGCCAGCAGCTTAGAGGGACGGAGCGGGAGATTTGAGCAGTTCTTC. Complete variable domain (other parts from reference TRBV7-2 and TRBJ2-1): GAGVSQSPSNKVTEKGKDVELRCDPISGHTALYWYRQSLGQGLEFLIYFQGNSAPDKSGLPSDRFSAERTGGSVSTLTIQRTQQEDSAVYLCASSLEGRSGRFEQFFGPGTRLTVL.

The chain couples TRBV3-1 to TRBJ2-7, with 11 bases aligning to TRBD2. This CDR3 has 18 amino acids. The V gene's germline CDR1 is LGHDT and CDR2 YNNKEL (reference sequence). J gave up 6 bases and V 4 bases, and 17 bases lay outside the gene matches. CDR3 nucleotides: TGTGCCAGCAGCCCCCCGGGACGAACTAGCGGGAGTAGGCGCGAGCAGTACTTC. Its translation: CASSPPGRTSGSRREQYF.